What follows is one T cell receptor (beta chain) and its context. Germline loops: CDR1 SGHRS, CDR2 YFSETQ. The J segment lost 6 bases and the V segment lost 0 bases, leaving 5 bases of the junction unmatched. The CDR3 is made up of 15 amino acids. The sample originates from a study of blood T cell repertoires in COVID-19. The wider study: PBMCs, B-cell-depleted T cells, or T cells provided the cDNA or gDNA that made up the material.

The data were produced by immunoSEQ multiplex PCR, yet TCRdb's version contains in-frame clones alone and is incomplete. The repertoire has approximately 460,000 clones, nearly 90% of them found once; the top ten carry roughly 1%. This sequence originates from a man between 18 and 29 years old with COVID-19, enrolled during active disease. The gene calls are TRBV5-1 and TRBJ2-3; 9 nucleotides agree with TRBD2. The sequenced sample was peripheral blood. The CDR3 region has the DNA TGCGCCAGCAGCTTGGAAGGTAGCGGGGGTGATACGCAGTATTTT. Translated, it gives CASSLEGSGGDTQYF.